The 15 T cell receptor beta chains below all came from one sample that was sequenced in a study of blood T cell repertoires in COVID-19. Here immunoSEQ multiplex PCR was the method, and the copy in TCRdb shows in-frame clones only, minus some. The sample has about 220,000 clones, 84% seen once; the top ten hold about 20%. The specimen sequenced was peripheral blood. The receptors were gathered from a man aged 25 to 45 with active or convalescent COVID-19.

This chain joins TRBV21-1 and TRBJ1-6; TRBD1, the D gene given by the table, was not confirmed from the DNA. TRBV21-1 is tagged as a pseudogene. The CDR3 loop spans 15 amino acids. Written as DNA, the CDR3 is TGTGCCAGCAGCAAAAGTGAGGGGCCAGGGGGACCCCTCCACTTT. This codes for CASSKSEGPGGPLHF.

The CDR3 coding sequence is TGTGCCAGCAGCTCCGGGACAGGGGGCAAAGGAAACACCATATATTTT. Residues: CASSSGTGGKGNTIYF. The chain employs TRBV9 and TRBJ1-3; 12 nucleotides match TRBD1. Germline V gene lookup returns CDR1 SGDLS and CDR2 YYNGEE. After removal of 4 bases from V and 4 bases from J, the junction contained 6 bases not matched to a gene. The CDR3 loop spans 16 amino acids. Supplemented by reference TRBV9 and TRBJ1-3, the full variable domain reads DSGVTQTPKHLITATGQRVTLRCSPRSGDLSVYWYQQSLDQGLQFLIQYYNGEERAKGNILERFSAQQFPDLHSELNLSSLELGDSALYFCASSSGTGGKGNTIYFGEGSWLTVV.

The chain has TRBV7-2 and TRBJ2-7, with 7 nucleotides matching TRBD2. Germline-derived CDR1 and CDR2 are SGHTA and FQGNSA. V lost 0 bases and J lost 2; bases outside the gene matches: 1. The CDR3 contains 14 residues. CDR3 nucleotide sequence: TGTGCCAGCAGCTTAGCCGGACTAGCCTACGAGCAGTACTTC. Translation gives CASSLAGLAYEQYF.

V is TRBV11-2 and J is TRBJ2-3, with TRBD2 identical over 8 bases. CDR3 length: 13 residues. Germline CDR1 reads SGHAT; CDR2 reads FQNNGV. With 4 bases clipped from V and 4 bases from J, the junction kept 1 base outside the gene matches. The CDR3 reads CASSSLAADTQYF. The CDR3 DNA follows: TGTGCCAGCAGCTCACTAGCGGCAGATACGCAGTATTTT.

This chain uses TRBV7-3 with TRBJ2-7; weak D call: TRBD2 (7 bases). Trimming pared 8 bases from V and 5 bases from J, leaving 10 bases between. The CDR3 covers 11 residues. Looked up from germline, CDR1 is SGHTA and CDR2 is FQGTGA. The CDR3 bases are TGTGCCAGCGGGGGGGGGCACGAGCAGTACTTC. Translation gives CASGGGHEQYF.

This chain uses TRBV4-3 with TRBJ2-6; 8 nucleotides align to TRBD2. This CDR3 region has 15 residues. The germline V gene encodes CDR1 LGHNA and CDR2 YSLEER. Trimming cost V 5 bases and J 8 bases; bases outside gene matches: 8. CDR3 sequence reads: CASSSGGKGTNVLTF. The CDR3 region has the DNA TGCGCCAGCAGCTCGGGGGGGAAGGGGACCAACGTCCTGACTTTC.

The chain has TRBV11-3 and TRBJ1-1, with D possibly TRBD1 on 5 matching bases. Germline CDR1 reads SGHNT; CDR2 reads YENEEA. The CDR3 sequence is 13 residues long. V lost 5 bases and J 4 bases, leaving 11 bases between the germline ends. As DNA, the CDR3 is TGTGCCAGCAGCCTCGGGGGACCCACTGAAGCTTTCTTT. Translation gives CASSLGGPTEAFF.

The chain employs TRBV12-3 or TRBV12-4 and TRBJ1-1; perhaps TRBD1 as D (6 bases). The CDR3 runs to 12 residues. The V and J ends lost 5 bases and 5 bases respectively, with 9 bases between them. The CDR3 protein is CASSRRGTEAFF. The CDR3 nucleotides are TGTGCCAGCAGTCGCAGGGGTACTGAAGCTTTCTTT.

This clone was seen just once. This chain joins TRBV6-5 and TRBJ2-3, with 7 bases aligning to TRBD2. Per germline, CDR1 MNHEY and CDR2 SVGAGI. The CDR3 contains 15 residues. V shed 2 bases and J 1 base; nucleotides not matched to a gene: 3. The CDR3, as DNA: TGTGCCAGCAGTTACGAGGGAGGGCGCACAGATACGCAGTATTTT. Protein: CASSYEGGRTDTQYF.

J is TRBJ2-7 and V is TRBV7-2; 9 nucleotides align to TRBD2. The CDR3 is 18 amino acids. V shed 0 bases, J shed 0 bases, and the junction held 9 bases outside the gene matches. Germline assignment: CDR1 SGHTA and CDR2 FQGNSA. The CDR3 nucleotides are TGTGCCAGCAGCTTAGCGTATGCGGGAGGGAGGGGCTCCTACGAGCAGTACTTC. It yields the protein CASSLAYAGGRGSYEQYF.

The genes are TRBV6-5 and TRBJ1-1; D uncertain. Looked up from germline, CDR1 is MNHEY and CDR2 is SVGAGI. CDR3 size: 16 residues. The V end was cut by 0 bases, the J end by 4 bases, with 15 bases between. CDR3 sequence reads: CASSYSYSFLGTEAFF. In nucleotides, the CDR3 is TGTGCCAGCAGTTACTCGTACAGTTTTCTGGGCACTGAAGCTTTCTTT.

This chain links TRBV2 with TRBJ1-1, with D perhaps matching TRBD1 (5 bases). The CDR3 is 13 amino acids. V lost 8 bases to trimming and J lost 1 base, with 11 bases between them. Germline V gene lookup returns CDR1 SNHLY and CDR2 FYNNEI. As DNA, the CDR3 is TGTGCCAGCTGTGTCGGGGGGAACACTGAAGCTTTCTTT. Its protein is CASCVGGNTEAFF.

This clone was recorded once. CDR3 sequence reads: CASSGLAGGPYEQYF. CDR3 DNA sequence: TGTGCCAGCAGCGGACTAGCGGGAGGCCCATACGAGCAGTACTTC. This chain joins TRBV9 and TRBJ2-7; 13 bases agree with TRBD2. Trimming removed 3 bases from V and 4 bases from J; junction bases left unmatched: 4. Germline lookup yields CDR1 SGDLS and CDR2 YYNGEE. The CDR3 is 15 amino acids.

The genes are TRBV7-2 and TRBJ2-7, with 7 bases that match TRBD1. This CDR3 has 15 amino acids. Germline loops: CDR1 SGHTA, CDR2 FQGNSA. Unmatched junction bases numbered 10, after V lost 1 base and J lost 7 bases. The CDR3 here is CASSLDGTARGEQYF. For the CDR3, the DNA is TGTGCCAGCAGCTTAGATGGGACAGCCAGAGGGGAGCAGTACTTC.

The chain uses TRBV3-1 (or the pseudogene TRBV3-2) and TRBJ2-2, with TRBD1 matching over 10 bases. Looked up from germline, CDR1 is LGHDT and CDR2 is YNNKEL (reference sequence). The CDR3 consists of 18 residues. Unmatched junction bases numbered 10, after V lost 2 bases and J lost 4 bases. CDR3: CASSQPAFRTGGTGELFF. In DNA form, the CDR3 reads TGTGCCAGCAGCCAACCAGCGTTTAGGACAGGGGGCACCGGGGAGCTGTTTTTT.